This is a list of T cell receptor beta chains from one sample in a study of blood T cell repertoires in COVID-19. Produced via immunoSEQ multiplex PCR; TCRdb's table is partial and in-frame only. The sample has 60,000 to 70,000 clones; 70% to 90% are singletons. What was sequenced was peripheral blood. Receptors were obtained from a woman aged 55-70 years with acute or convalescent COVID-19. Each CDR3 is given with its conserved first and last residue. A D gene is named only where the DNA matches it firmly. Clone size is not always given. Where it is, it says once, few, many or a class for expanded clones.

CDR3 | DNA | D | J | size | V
CASSLAQAGAYEQYF | TGTGCCAGCAGCTTAGCTCAGGCAGGGGCGTACGAGCAGTACTTC | - | TRBJ2-7 | - | TRBV7-9
CASSSLRDYGYTF | TGTGCCAGCAGTTCCCTCAGGGACTATGGCTACACCTTC | - | TRBJ1-2 | - | TRBV28
CASSQGSTGYRVVSGYTF | TGTGCCAGCAGCCAAGGTTCAACTGGGTACAGGGTGGTTTCTGGCTACACCTTC | - | TRBJ1-2 | few | TRBV4-2
CATSDSSTGQRKDYGYTF | TGTGCCACCAGTGATTCGTCAACGGGACAGCGTAAAGATTATGGCTACACCTTC | TRBD1 | TRBJ1-2 | - | TRBV24-1
CASSSSRDRGLGTEAFF | TGTGCCAGCAGCTCGTCCCGGGACAGGGGTTTGGGCACTGAAGCTTTCTTT | TRBD1 | TRBJ1-1 | - | TRBV9
CASSRQGINQPQHF | TGTGCCAGCAGTAGACAGGGGATCAATCAGCCCCAGCATTTT | TRBD1 | TRBJ1-5 | - | TRBV2
CASSSRTGSDEQYF | TGCGCCAGCAGCTCACGGACAGGGAGTGACGAGCAGTACTTC | TRBD1 | TRBJ2-7 | - | TRBV5-1
CATSVGATGNTIYF | TGTGCCACCAGCGTAGGGGCCACCGGAAACACCATATATTTT | - | TRBJ1-3 | - | TRBV15
CASSLDREAEAFF | TGTGCCAGCTCACTGGACAGGGAAGCTGAAGCTTTCTTT | TRBD1 | TRBJ1-1 | - | TRBV18
CASSQGGALGGNIQYF | TGTGCCAGCAGCCAAGGGGGAGCACTAGGGGGAAACATTCAGTACTTC | - | TRBJ2-4 | once | TRBV3-1/TRBV3-2
CASSAAGNTIYF | TGTGCCAGCAGCGCCGCTGGAAACACCATATATTTT | - | TRBJ1-3 | - | TRBV9
CASSLGLYYGYTF | TGTGCCAGCAGTTTGGGCCTATACTATGGCTACACCTTC | - | TRBJ1-2 | once | TRBV12-3/TRBV12-4
CASSEDRGFETQYF | TGTGCCAGCAGTGAGGACAGGGGATTTGAGACCCAGTACTTC | TRBD1 | TRBJ2-5 | - | TRBV7-9
CASSAEGSMAIDTQYF | TGTGCCAGCAGCGCCGAGGGTAGTATGGCGATAGATACGCAGTATTTT | - | TRBJ2-3 | - | TRBV9
CASSLAAGSYGYTF | TGCGCCAGCAGCTTGGCCGCAGGCAGTTATGGCTACACCTTC | - | TRBJ1-2 | once | TRBV5-1
CASRDRGVQETQYF | TGTGCCAGCAGGGACCGGGGGGTTCAAGAGACCCAGTACTTC | TRBD2 | TRBJ2-5 | - | TRBV3-1/TRBV3-2
CASSVDPGGLNEQFF | TGTGCCAGCAGCGTTGATCCGGGGGGGCTCAATGAGCAGTTCTTC | TRBD2 | TRBJ2-1 | - | TRBV9
CASTSSSMPNNEQFF | TGCGCCAGCACTAGTAGCTCCATGCCCAACAATGAGCAGTTCTTC | - | TRBJ2-1 | once | TRBV10-2
CASSRQGITTGELFF | TGTGCCAGCAGCCGACAGGGTATAACGACCGGGGAGCTGTTTTTT | TRBD1 | TRBJ2-2 | - | TRBV2
CASRTGGGEGTGELFF | TGTGCCAGCAGGACAGGGGGCGGCGAAGGGACCGGGGAGCTGTTTTTT | TRBD1 | TRBJ2-2 | - | TRBV28
CASSLALRGAGDNTEAFF | TGTGCCAGCAGCTTAGCGCTGAGGGGCGCAGGGGATAACACTGAAGCTTTCTTT | - | TRBJ1-1 | - | TRBV11-1
CASSLEGTQDNEKLFF | TGTGCCAGCAGCTTGGAGGGGACACAAGATAATGAAAAACTGTTTTTT | - | TRBJ1-4 | - | TRBV5-8
CATSDYRQVNEQFF | TGTGCCACCAGTGATTACAGACAGGTCAATGAGCAGTTCTTC | - | TRBJ2-1 | - | TRBV24-1
CAIKTPSGGNNEQFF | TGTGCCATCAAGACACCTAGCGGGGGGAACAATGAGCAGTTCTTC | TRBD2 | TRBJ2-1 | - | TRBV10-3
CASSLYLAEAFF | TGTGCCAGCAGCCTCTATCTCGCTGAAGCTTTCTTT | - | TRBJ1-1 | - | TRBV7-8
CASSLASGVETQYF | TGTGCCAGCAGCTTGGCGTCAGGGGTTGAGACCCAGTACTTC | - | TRBJ2-5 | - | TRBV5-4
CASTQTSGSGELFF | TGTGCCAGCACCCAGACTAGCGGCTCCGGGGAGCTGTTTTTT | TRBD2 | TRBJ2-2 | - | TRBV3-1/TRBV3-2
CASSVGLVDSYEQYF | TGTGCCAGCAGCGTAGGCCTAGTTGACTCCTACGAGCAGTACTTC | - | TRBJ2-7 | - | TRBV9
CASSQDRSADTQYF | TGTGCCAGCAGCCAAGATAGATCGGCAGATACGCAGTATTTT | - | TRBJ2-3 | - | TRBV14
CASSYSMGGPIYF | TGTGCCAGCAGTTACTCCATGGGGGGGCCAATATATTTT | - | TRBJ1-3 | - | TRBV6-5
CASSIASSGDYEQYF | TGTGCCAGTAGTATAGCCTCTAGCGGGGACTACGAGCAGTACTTC | TRBD2 | TRBJ2-7 | - | TRBV19
CSVLRGRGYGYTF | TGCAGCGTCCTCAGGGGACGTGGCTATGGCTACACCTTC | - | TRBJ1-2 | - | TRBV29-1
CASSREAGPNTEAFF | TGTGCCAGCAGCCGGGAGGCAGGGCCGAACACTGAAGCTTTCTTT | - | TRBJ1-1 | - | TRBV3-1/TRBV3-2
CASSHHELNSPLHF | TGTGCCAGCAGCCACCACGAACTTAATTCACCCCTCCACTTT | - | TRBJ1-6 | - | TRBV6-5
CASTGTGLGGLYEQYF | TGTGCCAGTACCGGGACAGGGCTCGGGGGACTCTACGAGCAGTACTTC | TRBD1 | TRBJ2-7 | - | TRBV28
CASRLAGGGEQYF | TGTGCCAGTAGACTAGCGGGGGGAGGCGAGCAGTACTTC | TRBD2 | TRBJ2-7 | - | TRBV19
CATSDQRTGPRGPQHF | TGTGCCACCAGTGACCAAAGGACAGGGCCAAGGGGGCCCCAGCATTTT | TRBD1 | TRBJ1-5 | - | TRBV24-1
CASSAYRGLGEKLFF | TGTGCCAGCAGCGCCTACAGGGGGCTGGGTGAAAAACTGTTTTTT | TRBD1 | TRBJ1-4 | once | TRBV11-2